This passage covers 21 T cell receptor beta chains from one sample sequenced in a study of T cell responses to AZD1222 COVID-19 vaccine. TCRdb's table, derived via immunoSEQ multiplex PCR, lists solely in-frame clones and lacks some. Here the sample spans some 110,000 clones, around 86% being singletons. The material was peripheral blood, obtained 28 days after the second dose of the MenACWY control vaccine. The receptors stem from an adult who received the MenACWY meningococcal vaccine as a control.

The V and J genes are TRBV29-1 and TRBJ1-1; D might be TRBD1 (6 bases). The V end was cut by 7 bases, the J end by 5 bases, with 20 bases between. The germline gives CDR1 SQVTM, CDR2 ANQGSEA. This CDR3 has 14 residues. The CDR3 sequence is CSASPNRDITEAFF. The CDR3, as DNA: TGCAGCGCCTCACCCAACCGGGACATTACTGAAGCTTTCTTT.

This CDR3 reads CASSEALFYSYEQYF. The CDR3, as DNA: TGTGCCAGCAGTGAAGCGCTTTTCTATTCCTACGAGCAGTACTTC. The V and J genes are TRBV2 and TRBJ2-7; D unresolved. CDR1 and CDR2 from the germline V gene are SNHLY and FYNNEI. The CDR3 consists of 15 residues. V shed 0 bases and J shed 1 base, with 10 bases lying between them.

The chain is built from TRBV7-2 and TRBJ1-5, with D possibly matching TRBD1 (5 bases). Germline CDR1 is SGHTA and CDR2 is FQGNSA. The CDR3 spans 15 residues. Trimming removed 2 bases at V and 0 bases at J, with 8 bases between. The CDR3 region has the DNA TGTGCCAGCAGCTTACGACAGTATAGCAATCAGCCCCAGCATTTT. Translation: CASSLRQYSNQPQHF.

This sequence joins TRBV9 and TRBJ1-1; possibly TRBD1 for D (5 bases). Trimming cost V 2 bases and J 7 bases, with 9 bases left between them. The CDR3 has 12 residues. Looked up from germline, CDR1 is SGDLS and CDR2 is YYNGEE. The CDR3 region is CASSVQGNEAFF. The CDR3 bases are TGTGCCAGCAGCGTCCAGGGAAATGAAGCTTTCTTT.

This clone was observed once. This chain uses TRBV3-1 (or the pseudogene TRBV3-2) with TRBJ2-2; D gene uncertain. In germline, CDR1 is LGHDT, CDR2 YNNKEL (reference sequence). Trimming pared 5 bases from V and 5 bases from J, leaving 3 bases between. The CDR3 length is 11 residues. CDR3 amino acids: CASSVTGELFF. DNA of the CDR3: TGTGCCAGCAGCGTTACCGGGGAGCTGTTTTTT.

In DNA, the CDR3 is TGCGCCAGCAGTGGCCCGTCGGGGCTAGCGGGGGGTAGCTCCTACAATGAGCAGTTCTTC. This gives the protein CASSGPSGLAGGSSYNEQFF. The chain has TRBV10-2 and TRBJ2-1, with 11 bases fitting TRBD2. Germline V gene lookup returns CDR1 WSHSY and CDR2 SAAADI. The V and J ends lost 4 bases and 0 bases, in that order; junction bases with no gene match: 14. The CDR3 contains 20 residues.

This rearrangement joins TRBV11-2 to TRBJ1-3; maybe TRBD1 (6 bases). Germline CDR1 is SGHAT and CDR2 is FQNNGV. The germline V and J ends were trimmed by 2 bases and 3 bases, with 17 bases remaining between them. This CDR3 has 17 amino acids. DNA of the CDR3: TGTGCCAGCAGCTTAACCCGGGACACCTACTTTGGAAACACCATATATTTT. Its protein is CASSLTRDTYFGNTIYF. Filled out from reference TRBV11-2 and TRBJ1-3, the complete variable domain reads EAGVAQSPRYKIIEKRQSVAFWCNPISGHATLYWYQQILGQGPKLLIQFQNNGVVDDSQLPKDRFSAERLKGVDSTLKIQPAKLEDSAVYLCASSLTRDTYFGNTIYFGEGSWLTVV.

This sequence joins TRBV5-8 and TRBJ2-7; 7 bases are shared with TRBD1. Germline values: CDR1 SGHTS, CDR2 YDEGEE. This CDR3 has 13 residues. V lost 3 bases and J lost 4; bases outside the gene matches: 4. The CDR3 nucleotides are TGTGCCAGCAGCTCAAAGGACAGGTACGAGCAGTACTTC. Translating gives CASSSKDRYEQYF.

V and J are TRBV9 and TRBJ2-5; the match to TRBD2 covers 7 bases. The CDR3 covers 15 residues. The J segment lost 4 bases and the V segment lost 3 bases, leaving 9 bases of the junction unmatched. Germline CDR1 and CDR2: SGDLS and YYNGEE. The CDR3 nucleotides are TGTGCCAGCAGCGCCGCCGGGACTACCACAGAGACCCAGTACTTC. This sequence encodes CASSAAGTTTETQYF.

J is TRBJ2-3 and V is TRBV3-1 (or the pseudogene TRBV3-2); 14 positions match TRBD2. The CDR3 extends over 16 amino acids. J was trimmed by 6 bases and V by 1 base; bases with no gene match: 3. CDR1 and CDR2 from the germline V gene are LGHDT and YNNKEL (reference sequence). CDR3 residues: CASSQGLAGGQDTQYF. The CDR3 nucleotides are TGTGCCAGCAGCCAAGGACTAGCGGGGGGGCAGGATACGCAGTATTTT.

The V and J genes are TRBV7-2 and TRBJ1-2; no definite D call. Trimming removed 7 bases at V and 7 bases at J, with 16 bases between. Germline CDR1 and CDR2: SGHTA and FQGNSA. The CDR3 totals 13 residues. The CDR3 is CASMTPPISGYTF. CDR3 bases: TGTGCCAGCATGACACCTCCCATCAGTGGCTACACCTTC.

This rearrangement joins TRBV6-5 to TRBJ1-2, with a possible D match to TRBD1 (5 bases). V dropped 5 bases and J dropped 8 bases, with 12 bases sitting between them. Germline CDR1 reads MNHEY; CDR2 reads SVGAGI. The CDR3 runs to 12 residues. The DNA of the CDR3 is TGTGCCAGCAGTCGGGAGGGGCAAGGCTACACCTTC. Residues: CASSREGQGYTF.

J is TRBJ2-7 and V is TRBV7-6; weak D call: TRBD1 (6 bases). The CDR3 is made up of 13 amino acids. Trimming pared 4 bases from V and 3 bases from J, leaving 10 bases between. Germline V gene sequence: CDR1 SGHVS, CDR2 FNYEAQ. The CDR3 nucleotides read TGTGCCAGCAGCTACTCAGGGGACTACGAGCAGTACTTC. Translating gives CASSYSGDYEQYF.

There are a few counts of this clone. The chain couples TRBV9 to TRBJ1-5, with TRBD1 matching over 7 bases. CDR3 length: 15 residues. Germline V gene lookup returns CDR1 SGDLS and CDR2 YYNGEE. The V gene end was trimmed by 4 bases and the J gene end by 1 base; junction bases not matched to a gene: 5. Here the CDR3 reads CASSSQGDSNQPQHF. DNA for the CDR3: TGTGCCAGCAGCTCGCAGGGGGACAGCAATCAGCCCCAGCATTTT.

The V call is TRBV30, the J call TRBJ1-2; D may be TRBD1 (6 bases). CDR1 and CDR2 (germline): GTSNPN, SVGIG (reference sequence). The CDR3 covers 13 residues. Trimming removed 2 bases at V and 10 bases at J, with 17 bases between. CDR3 sequence: CAWSLQRAGDYTF. The CDR3 bases are TGTGCCTGGAGTCTCCAACGGGCAGGGGACTACACCTTC.

The chain uses TRBV24-1 and TRBJ1-1; TRBD1 matches 11 bases. With 12 bases clipped from V and 7 bases from J, the junction kept 9 bases outside the gene matches. This CDR3 is 13 amino acids long. Germline CDR1 and CDR2: KGHDR and SFDVKD. The CDR3: CAPLRTGGSEAFF. The CDR3 DNA reads as TGTGCCCCTTTAAGGACAGGGGGCAGTGAAGCTTTCTTT.

This rearrangement joins TRBV7-2 to TRBJ1-5, with D tentatively TRBD1 (6 bases). CDR3 length equals 17 residues. V was pared by 5 bases and J by 0 bases, with 17 bases between. Germline loops: CDR1 SGHTA, CDR2 FQGNSA. The CDR3: CASSQATGTYSNQPQHF. In DNA, the CDR3 is TGTGCCAGCAGCCAGGCGACAGGAACATATAGCAATCAGCCCCAGCATTTT.

The CDR3 DNA reads as TGTGCCAGCAGTTACGACGCGCCCCGATCGGGAAACACCATATATTTT. Its translation is CASSYDAPRSGNTIYF. V gene TRBV6-5 combines with J gene TRBJ1-3; no clear D. Germline CDR1 is MNHEY and CDR2 is SVGAGI. The CDR3 spans 16 residues. Trimming cost V 2 bases and J 4 bases, with 15 bases left between them.

The V and J genes are TRBV5-5 and TRBJ2-7, with TRBD1 matching over 11 bases. CDR1 is SGHKS and CDR2 is YYEKEE in the germline V gene (reference sequence). J lost 2 bases, V lost 2 bases, and 6 bases had no gene match. This CDR3 is 16 amino acids long. This CDR3 reads CASSFGQGALAYEQYF. As DNA, the CDR3 is TGTGCCAGCAGCTTTGGACAGGGGGCCCTTGCCTACGAGCAGTACTTC.

The chain couples TRBV29-1 to TRBJ1-2, with D hard to call. V lost 6 bases to trimming and J lost 1 base, with 6 bases between them. CDR1 SQVTM and CDR2 ANQGSEA come from the germline V gene. There are 11 residues in the CDR3. DNA of the CDR3: TGCAGCGTGCAGAGTAACTATGGCTACACCTTC. Translating gives CSVQSNYGYTF.

The chain couples TRBV9 to TRBJ2-7; D remains unclear. CDR1 is SGDLS, CDR2 YYNGEE, per germline. This CDR3 region has 16 residues. V dropped 6 bases and J dropped 5 bases, with 24 bases sitting between them. DNA of the CDR3: TGTGCCAGCACCAATTACCAGGAGCGACTCCTAAACGAGCAGTACTTC. This translates into CASTNYQERLLNEQYF.